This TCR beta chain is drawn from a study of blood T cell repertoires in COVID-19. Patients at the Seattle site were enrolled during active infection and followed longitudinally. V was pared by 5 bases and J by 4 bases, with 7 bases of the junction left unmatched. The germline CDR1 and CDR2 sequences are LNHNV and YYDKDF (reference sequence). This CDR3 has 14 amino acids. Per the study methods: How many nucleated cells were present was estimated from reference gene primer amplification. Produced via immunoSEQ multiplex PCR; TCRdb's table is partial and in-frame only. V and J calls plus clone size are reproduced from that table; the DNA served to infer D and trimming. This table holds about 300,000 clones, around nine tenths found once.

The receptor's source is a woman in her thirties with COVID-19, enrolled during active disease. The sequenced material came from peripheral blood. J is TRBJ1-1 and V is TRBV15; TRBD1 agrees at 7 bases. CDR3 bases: TGTGCCACCAGCGGAGTTGGGACAGTCACTGAAGCTTTCTTT. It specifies CATSGVGTVTEAFF.